The clone carrying this TCR beta chain was seen only a few times. Its cognate antigen is unknown. This table comes from immunoSEQ multiplex PCR, and its TCRdb copy is limited to in-frame clones, with some not included. The sample contains roughly 110,000 clones, more than 75% of which appear only once. The entry originates in a study of radiotherapy plus CTLA-4 blockade in lung cancer. Study information: Disease control reached 30% to 35%, with objective responses in over 15%.

Enrolled patients, whose metastatic non-small-cell lung cancer was chemo-refractory, received focal radiation plus CTLA-4 blockade with ipilimumab. The CDR3 consists of 13 residues. Trimming took 2 bases from V and 6 from J; bases not matched to a gene: 3. Looked up from germline, CDR1 is SGHKS and CDR2 is YYEKEE (reference sequence). Whole-study results and caveats: Expansion in blood of tumor-derived TCR clones was seen after radiotherapy plus ipilimumab. Early blood T cell clone changes and increased post-radiation serum interferon-beta were reportedly the strongest response predictors.

The J gene is TRBJ1-2, the V gene TRBV5-5, with 8 nucleotides matching TRBD1. Here the sequenced sample was peripheral blood, taken from a patient treated with radiotherapy plus ipilimumab. This clonotype originated in a human donor with non-small cell lung cancer that progressed on radiotherapy plus ipilimumab. Some clones in this sample may be carry-over from other donors' samples. CDR3 amino acids: CASSFGQGDGYTF. CDR3 nucleotide sequence: TGTGCCAGCAGCTTTGGACAGGGAGATGGCTACACCTTC.